This entry lists 10 T cell receptor beta chains sequenced from one sample in a study of T cell repertoires in cytomegalovirus infection (dated by TCRdb to about 2019). For sequencing, an Illumina HiSeq 1500 was employed. The public reads were run again by TCRdb, first through fastp at Q25 and then through MiXCR, and only productive beta chains were kept. Each entry is one CDR3 protein sequence, shown with its most common DNA and genes. The sample table holds 40,000 to 60,000 distinct CDR3 sequences, of which roughly 22% were seen once. Of the sample, about 87% falls within the top ten clones. The sample's treatment or condition label is to be understood as: in vitro stimulation with specific CMV peptide epitopes to enrich CMV-specific T cells. No antigen has been identified for these receptors. Source: CD8+ T cells from cultured PBMCs, taken from culture after CMV antigen stimulation. These TCRs come from a human donor in good health (CMV status not recorded). Some clones in this sample may be carry-over from other donors' samples.

The rearrangement links TRBV7-6 to TRBJ2-1; D may be TRBD2 (5 bases). CDR1 is SGHVS and CDR2 is FNYEAQ in the germline V gene. CDR3 length: 13 residues. V lost 8 bases and J 3 bases, leaving 11 bases between the germline ends. The CDR3 nucleotides are TGTGCCAGCGGACGGACTGACTACAATGAGCAGTTCTTC. It is translated as CASGRTDYNEQFF.

This clonotype was counted a few times. The genes are TRBV7-2 and TRBJ2-5; D unresolved. The germline V and J ends were trimmed by 7 bases and 5 bases, with 11 bases remaining between them. Per germline, CDR1 SGHTA and CDR2 FQGNSA. This CDR3 region has 12 residues. DNA of the CDR3: TGTGCCAGCACCCTGCTACACGAGACCCAGTACTTC. Amino acid sequence: CASTLLHETQYF. Full variable domain (outside the CDR3, taken from reference TRBV7-2 and TRBJ2-5): GAGVSQSPSNKVTEKGKDVELRCDPISGHTALYWYRQSLGQGLEFLIYFQGNSAPDKSGLPSDRFSAERTGGSVSTLTIQRTQQEDSAVYLCASTLLHETQYFGPGTRLLVL.

In its sample, this clonotype was seen many times. The rearrangement joins TRBV6-2 or TRBV6-3 to TRBJ2-2, with D perhaps matching TRBD1 (7 bases). This CDR3 has 15 residues. The V end lost 2 bases, the J end lost 3 bases, and 10 bases lay between the germline ends. Germline-derived CDR1 and CDR2 are MNHEY and SVGEGT. The DNA for the CDR3 is TGTGCCAGCAGTTACCAGGGGGAGGACACCGGGGAGCTGTTTTTT. This sequence encodes CASSYQGEDTGELFF.

This clonotype appeared a few times. The chain combines TRBV28 with TRBJ2-5; 7 positions match TRBD2. J was trimmed by 1 base and V by 7 bases; bases with no gene match: 6. The germline gives CDR1 MDHEN, CDR2 SYDVKM. CDR3 length: 14 residues. The chain's CDR3 is CASTPGLFQETQYF. The CDR3 DNA follows: TGTGCCAGCACCCCGGGACTATTCCAAGAGACCCAGTACTTC.

CDR3 nucleotide sequence: TGTGCCAGCAGTAACCGGGACAGGGGGTACAATGAGCAGTTCTTC. Amino acids: CASSNRDRGYNEQFF. The chain carries TRBV12-3 or TRBV12-4 and TRBJ2-1, with TRBD1 identical over 11 bases. V gave up 5 bases and J gave up 4 bases; unmatched junction bases: 4. The CDR3 covers 15 residues.

This clonotype was detected a few times. This chain links TRBV12-3 or TRBV12-4 with TRBJ2-2; D gene ambiguous. Trimming took off 3 bases at V and 0 bases at J, with 11 bases between the two ends. CDR3 size: 16 residues. The CDR3 DNA sequence: TGTGCCAGCAGTTTGGATGCGCGGACGAACACCGGGGAGCTGTTTTTT. This codes for CASSLDARTNTGELFF.

This clonotype occurred many times. The genes are TRBV2 and TRBJ1-2, with 11 bases aligning to TRBD1. CDR1 is SNHLY and CDR2 is FYNNEI in the germline V gene. This CDR3 has 15 amino acids. Losses at the gene ends were 4 bases for V and 7 bases for J; bases not matched to a gene: 8. The DNA for the CDR3 is TGTGCCAGCAGTGTAACCGGGACAGGGGGAAGTGGCTACACCTTC. As protein: CASSVTGTGGSGYTF.

This clonotype was counted only a few times. This chain uses TRBV12-5 with TRBJ2-7; D might be TRBD1 (6 bases). The V gene's germline CDR1 is LGHNT and CDR2 FRNRAP. The CDR3 loop spans 18 amino acids. Trimming took 0 bases from V and 0 from J, leaving 18 bases between them. DNA for the CDR3: TGTGCTAGTGGTTTGGTCCCAACTGGACAGCTGAGCTCCTACGAGCAGTACTTC. The encoded protein is CASGLVPTGQLSSYEQYF. Combining the CDR3 with reference TRBV12-5 and TRBJ2-7 gives the whole variable domain DARVTQTPRHKVTEMGQEVTMRCQPILGHNTVFWYRQTMMQGLELLAYFRNRAPLDDSGMPKDRFSAEMPDATLATLKIQPSEPRDSAVYFCASGLVPTGQLSSYEQYFGPGTRLTVT.

The gene calls are TRBV7-8 and TRBJ1-1; no clear D. Trimming removed 1 base at V and 2 bases at J, with 17 bases between. The germline V gene has CDR1 SGHVS and CDR2 FQNEAQ. The CDR3 is 17 residues long. This chain's CDR3 is CASSLVWREGGNTEAFF. CDR3 nucleotide sequence: TGTGCCAGCAGCTTAGTATGGAGGGAAGGTGGAAACACTGAAGCTTTCTTT.

There are a few counts of this clonotype. The V call is TRBV4-3, the J call TRBJ2-7; 10 bases match TRBD2. The junction had 11 bases not matched to a gene; V was cut back by 5 bases and J by 4 bases. CDR1 is LGHNA, CDR2 YSLEER, per germline. CDR3 length equals 16 residues. CDR3 sequence reads: CASSAILAGASYEQYF. Here the CDR3 DNA reads TGCGCCAGCAGCGCCATTCTAGCGGGGGCTTCATACGAGCAGTACTTC.